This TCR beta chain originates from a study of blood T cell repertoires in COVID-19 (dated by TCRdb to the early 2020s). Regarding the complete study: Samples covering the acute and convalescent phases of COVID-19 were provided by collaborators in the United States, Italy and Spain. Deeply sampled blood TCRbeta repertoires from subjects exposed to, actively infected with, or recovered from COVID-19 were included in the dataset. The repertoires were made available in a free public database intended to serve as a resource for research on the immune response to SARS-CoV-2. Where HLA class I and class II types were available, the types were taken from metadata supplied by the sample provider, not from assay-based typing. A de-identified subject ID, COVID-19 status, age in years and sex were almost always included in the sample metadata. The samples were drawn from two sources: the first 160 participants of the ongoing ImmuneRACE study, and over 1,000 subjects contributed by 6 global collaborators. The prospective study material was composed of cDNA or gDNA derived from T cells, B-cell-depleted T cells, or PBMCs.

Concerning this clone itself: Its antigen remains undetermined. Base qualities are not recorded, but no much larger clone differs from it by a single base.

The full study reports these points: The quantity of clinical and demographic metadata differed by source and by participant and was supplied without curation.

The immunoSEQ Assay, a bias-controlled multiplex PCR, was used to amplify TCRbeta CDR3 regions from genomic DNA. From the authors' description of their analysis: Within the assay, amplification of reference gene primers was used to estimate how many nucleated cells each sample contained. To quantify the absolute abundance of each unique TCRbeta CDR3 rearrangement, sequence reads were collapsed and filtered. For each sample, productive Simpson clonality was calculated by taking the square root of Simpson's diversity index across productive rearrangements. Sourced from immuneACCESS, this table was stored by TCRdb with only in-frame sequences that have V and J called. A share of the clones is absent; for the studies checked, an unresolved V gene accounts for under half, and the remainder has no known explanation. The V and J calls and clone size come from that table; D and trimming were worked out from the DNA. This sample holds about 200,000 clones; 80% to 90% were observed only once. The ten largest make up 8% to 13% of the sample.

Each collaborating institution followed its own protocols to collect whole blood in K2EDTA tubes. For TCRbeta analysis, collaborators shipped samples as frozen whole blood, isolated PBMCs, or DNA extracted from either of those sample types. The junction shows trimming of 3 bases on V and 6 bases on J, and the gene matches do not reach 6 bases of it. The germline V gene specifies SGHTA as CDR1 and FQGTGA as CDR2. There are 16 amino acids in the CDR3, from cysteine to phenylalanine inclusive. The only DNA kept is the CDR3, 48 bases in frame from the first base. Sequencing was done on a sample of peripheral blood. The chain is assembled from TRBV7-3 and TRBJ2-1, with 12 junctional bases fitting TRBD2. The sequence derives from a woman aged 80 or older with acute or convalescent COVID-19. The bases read TGTGCCAGCAGCTTGTCGACTAGCGGGAGAACCAATGAGCAGTTCTTC. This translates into CASSLSTSGRTNEQFF.